Each of the 27 T cell receptor beta chains below was sequenced from the same sample in a study of OX40 agonist ivuxolimab in advanced cancers. The data were produced by immunoSEQ multiplex PCR, yet TCRdb's version contains in-frame clones alone and is incomplete. In the table there are 65,000 to 95,000 clones, around 93% of which are singletons. Source: CD4+ or CD8+ T cells sorted from blood, taken in a trial of the OX40 agonist ivuxolimab. The receptors shown here come from an adult with an advanced solid tumor such as melanoma, head and neck, liver or kidney cancer.

The V gene is TRBV9, the J gene TRBJ1-2; the match to TRBD1 covers 8 bases. The CDR3 has 14 residues. CDR1 SGDLS and CDR2 YYNGEE come from the germline V gene. The V gene end was trimmed by 3 bases and the J gene end by 4 bases; junction bases not matched to a gene: 5. The CDR3 coding sequence is TGTGCCAGCAGCGGATTGACAGGGGTCTATGGCTACACCTTC. This gives the protein CASSGLTGVYGYTF.

The chain uses TRBV13 and TRBJ2-7; tentative D call: TRBD1 (5 bases). CDR3 length equals 13 residues. The V gene's germline CDR1 is PRHDT and CDR2 FYEKMQ (reference sequence). V was cut by 5 bases and J by 0 bases, with 8 bases left in between. CDR3 in amino acids: CASSTGHSYEQYF. CDR3 bases: TGTGCCAGCAGCACCGGACACTCCTACGAGCAGTACTTC. The full variable domain, in which reference TRBV13 and TRBJ2-7 provide the parts outside the CDR3, is AAGVIQSPRHLIKEKRETATLKCYPIPRHDTVYWYQQGPGQDPQFLISFYEKMQSDKGSIPDRFSAQQFSDYHSELNMSSLELGDSALYFCASSTGHSYEQYFGPGTRLTVT.

The chain joins TRBV9 to TRBJ2-2, with 9 bases that match TRBD2. V lost 4 bases to trimming and J lost 2 bases; unmatched junction nucleotides: 18. The CDR3 is 20 amino acids. Germline CDR1 is SGDLS and CDR2 is YYNGEE. CDR3 nucleotides: TGTGCCAGCAGCCGCAGCCCGTCAACTAGCGGGTACACTAACACCGGGGAGCTGTTTTTT. Amino acid sequence: CASSRSPSTSGYTNTGELFF.

DNA of the CDR3: TGTGCCAGCAGCTCTAGCGGGAGCACAGATACGCAGTATTTT. Translating it yields CASSSSGSTDTQYF. The chain carries TRBV9 and TRBJ2-3; 8 bases are a match to TRBD2. V gave up 4 bases and J gave up 0 bases; unmatched junction bases: 1. The CDR3 runs to 14 residues. Germline assignment: CDR1 SGDLS and CDR2 YYNGEE.

The CDR3 DNA sequence: TGTGCCAGCAGCTACCCCCTAGGCGGGGGGGCGCGGGAGACCCAGTACTTC. Amino acids: CASSYPLGGGARETQYF. The J gene is TRBJ2-5, the V gene TRBV7-9; 9 bases are shared with TRBD2. Trimming at V came to 4 bases and at J to 5 bases, leaving 14 bases not matched to a gene. CDR3 length equals 17 residues. CDR1 SEHNR and CDR2 FQNEAQ come from the germline V gene (reference sequence).

The gene calls are TRBV27 and TRBJ2-1, with 8 bases aligning to TRBD2. Germline CDR1 MNHEY, CDR2 SMNVEV (reference sequence). The ends lost 5 bases at V and 6 bases at J; junction bases unmatched: 9. This CDR3 is built from 15 residues. CDR3 sequence: CASSPGTRGANEQFF. CDR3 coding DNA: TGTGCCAGCAGTCCCGGGACTAGAGGGGCCAATGAGCAGTTCTTC.

This rearrangement joins TRBV7-9 to TRBJ2-7; D is unclear. V dropped 3 bases and J dropped 1 base, with 10 bases sitting between them. The V gene's germline CDR1 is SEHNR and CDR2 FQNEAQ (reference sequence). The CDR3 covers 14 residues. The CDR3 sequence: CASSFSGFSYEQYF. The CDR3 nucleotides are TGTGCCAGCAGCTTTTCCGGGTTTTCCTACGAGCAGTACTTC. Full variable domain (outside the CDR3, taken from reference TRBV7-9 and TRBJ2-7): DTGVSQNPRHKITKRGQNVTFRCDPISEHNRLYWYRQTLGQGPEFLTYFQNEAQLEKSRLLSDRFSAERPKGSFSTLEIQRTEQGDSAMYLCASSFSGFSYEQYFGPGTRLTVT.

The gene calls are TRBV7-8 and TRBJ2-7; D unclear. Germline CDR1 reads SGHVS; CDR2 reads FQNEAQ. The CDR3 runs 14 residues. V shed 5 bases and J shed 3 bases, with 14 bases lying between them. DNA of the CDR3: TGTGCCAGCAGCGCCTGGAAAGGAAACTACGAGCAGTACTTC. This sequence encodes CASSAWKGNYEQYF.

The chain carries TRBV29-1 and TRBJ2-7; D might be TRBD2 (6 bases). Germline assignment: CDR1 SQVTM and CDR2 ANQGSEA. V shed 5 bases and J shed 3 bases, with 14 bases lying between them. This CDR3 is built from 13 residues. The DNA of the CDR3 is TGCAGCGTTAAGGAGGGGAATAGCTACGAGCAGTACTTC. This translates into CSVKEGNSYEQYF.

The rearrangement links TRBV6-5 to TRBJ1-2; the D is unclear. V was pared by 4 bases and J by 4 bases, with 13 bases between. The germline gives CDR1 MNHEY, CDR2 SVGAGI. The CDR3 length is 14 residues. CDR3 sequence: CASSSLPRLYGYTF. CDR3 nucleotides: TGTGCCAGCAGTTCCCTCCCAAGACTCTATGGCTACACCTTC.

Here the CDR3 DNA reads TGTGCCAGCAGCTTGGATGCAGGGGGCGTCGTCGATGAGCAGTTCTTC. This gives the protein CASSLDAGGVVDEQFF. The genes are TRBV7-6 and TRBJ2-1; TRBD1 aligns across 8 bases. CDR3 length: 16 residues. Germline V CDR1 and CDR2: SGHVS, FNYEAQ. V gave up 3 bases and J gave up 8 bases; unmatched junction bases: 12.

The rearrangement uses TRBV11-2 and TRBJ2-7; TRBD1 agrees at 7 bases. The CDR3 sequence is 16 residues long. Germline CDR1 SGHAT, CDR2 FQNNGV. With V trimmed by 5 bases and J by 2 bases, 12 bases remained unmatched. CDR3 in amino acids: CASSPSFRTGPYEQYF. CDR3 bases: TGTGCCAGCAGCCCTAGCTTCCGGACAGGCCCCTACGAGCAGTACTTC.

The gene calls are TRBV7-2 and TRBJ2-7; 7 bases line up with TRBD1. The CDR3 loop spans 16 amino acids. Per germline, CDR1 SGHTA and CDR2 FQGNSA. The V gene end was trimmed by 4 bases and the J gene end by 1 base; junction bases not matched to a gene: 10. CDR3 in DNA: TGTGCCAGCAGCTCGGACCGACAGGGCCTTTCCTACGAGCAGTACTTC. Translating gives CASSSDRQGLSYEQYF.

The V call is TRBV21-1, the J call TRBJ1-6; TRBD1 is the table's D call, not checked against the DNA. TRBV21-1 is a pseudogene locus. The CDR3 covers 15 residues. DNA of the CDR3: TGTGCCAGCATCTCTGTGGGACAGATCTATTCACCCCTCCACTTT. It codes for CASISVGQIYSPLHF.

The gene calls are TRBV4-2 and TRBJ2-5; TRBD2 matches at 11 bases. Unmatched junction bases numbered 3, after V lost 4 bases and J lost 2 bases. The CDR3 length is 15 residues. Germline CDR1 and CDR2: LGHNA and YNFKEQ. The CDR3 sequence: CASSLLAGEQETQYF. CDR3 sequence (DNA): TGTGCCAGCAGCCTACTAGCGGGGGAACAAGAGACCCAGTACTTC.

The chain uses TRBV11-2 and TRBJ1-1; D not resolved. This CDR3 is built from 13 residues. The V and J ends lost 1 base and 4 bases respectively, with 7 bases between them. CDR1 is SGHAT, CDR2 FQNNGV, per germline. The CDR3 region is CASSLGSRTEAFF. The CDR3 DNA follows: TGTGCCAGCAGCTTAGGATCACGCACTGAAGCTTTCTTT.

The chain employs TRBV6-1 and TRBJ1-2; D might be TRBD1 (6 bases). The CDR3 consists of 11 residues. The V gene lost 8 bases and the J gene lost 7 bases, with 11 bases spanning the gap. Per the germline V gene, CDR1 is MNHNS and CDR2 is SASEGT. The CDR3 bases are TGTGCCAGCTACAGGGATAGTGGCTACACCTTC. It yields the protein CASYRDSGYTF.

This clone has only one observation. The rearrangement uses TRBV4-3 and TRBJ2-7; 9 bases align to TRBD2. The CDR3 covers 15 residues. Trimming took 2 bases from V and 5 from J; bases not matched to a gene: 7. Germline values: CDR1 LGHNA, CDR2 YSLEER. CDR3 sequence: CASSQYLAGRNEQYF. CDR3 nucleotide sequence: TGCGCCAGCAGCCAATACCTAGCGGGAAGGAACGAGCAGTACTTC.

This chain connects TRBV12-5 to TRBJ2-3, with D perhaps TRBD1 (6 bases). The CDR3 sequence is 16 residues long. Germline V lookup: CDR1 LGHNT, CDR2 FRNRAP. The V end was cut by 0 bases, the J end by 0 bases, with 10 bases between. CDR3 DNA: TGTGCTAGTGGTTTGGTAAAGGGACACAGCACAGATACGCAGTATTTT. This sequence encodes CASGLVKGHSTDTQYF.

V and J are TRBV21-1 and TRBJ2-5. TRBV21-1 is tagged as a pseudogene. The CDR3 consists of 14 residues. Here the CDR3 reads CASSKVWGRETQYF. CDR3 DNA sequence: TGTGCCAGCAGCAAAGTGTGGGGTCGGGAGACCCAGTACTTC.

The table lists this clone with a count of one. J is TRBJ2-3 and V is TRBV9, with 8 bases aligning to TRBD1. The CDR3 is 15 amino acids. Germline V gives CDR1 SGDLS, CDR2 YYNGEE. V lost 4 bases, J lost 9 bases, and 13 bases stayed unmatched. The CDR3 spells CASSPDRTGMGTQYF. For the CDR3, the DNA is TGTGCCAGCAGCCCAGACCGGACAGGGATGGGGACGCAGTATTTT.

Here the CDR3 reads CAWTAPGGERRYGYTF. The DNA of the CDR3 is TGTGCCTGGACTGCCCCCGGGGGAGAGAGGAGGTATGGCTACACCTTC. V is TRBV30 and J is TRBJ1-2; D is perhaps TRBD1 (5 bases). V was clipped by 4 bases and J by 5 bases, with 23 bases between them. This CDR3 region has 16 residues. Germline lookup yields CDR1 GTSNPN and CDR2 SVGIG (reference sequence).

The chain couples TRBV9 to TRBJ1-2; D uncertain. The V gene's germline CDR1 is SGDLS and CDR2 YYNGEE. This CDR3 region has 13 residues. The ends were cut back, 6 bases at V and 5 bases at J, with 14 bases in the middle. CDR3 in DNA: TGTGCCAGCAACCCATCTGGAGAGTATGGCTACACCTTC. This gives the protein CASNPSGEYGYTF. Drawing the rest from reference TRBV9 and TRBJ1-2, the complete variable domain is DSGVTQTPKHLITATGQRVTLRCSPRSGDLSVYWYQQSLDQGLQFLIQYYNGEERAKGNILERFSAQQFPDLHSELNLSSLELGDSALYFCASNPSGEYGYTFGSGTRLTVV.

Judged by abundance, this clone is medium-sized. The V call is TRBV6-6, the J call TRBJ2-1, with 9 bases identical to TRBD1. V dropped 5 bases and J dropped 8; count of bases not matched to a gene: 13. CDR3 size: 16 residues. The germline V gene has CDR1 MNHNY and CDR2 SVGAGI (reference sequence). The CDR3: CASSRRGTGLRDEQFF. CDR3 coding DNA: TGTGCCAGCAGTCGACGGGGGACAGGGCTCAGGGATGAGCAGTTCTTC.

This rearrangement joins TRBV7-9 to TRBJ2-1, with a tentative D call TRBD2 (7 bases). Germline CDR1 reads SEHNR; CDR2 reads FQNEAQ (reference sequence). The germline V and J ends were trimmed by 2 bases and 4 bases, with 12 bases remaining between them. The CDR3 totals 15 residues. This CDR3 is CASSLSGGGYNEQFF. The CDR3 nucleotides read TGTGCCAGCAGCTTATCGGGGGGCGGATACAATGAGCAGTTCTTC.

The rearrangement links TRBV9 to TRBJ1-5; 7 nucleotides agree with TRBD1. The CDR3 length is 14 residues. V lost 2 bases, J lost 4 bases, and 3 bases stayed unmatched. From germline, CDR1 is SGDLS and CDR2 YYNGEE. This CDR3 reads CASSVGQENQPQHF. The CDR3 DNA follows: TGTGCCAGCAGCGTCGGACAGGAGAATCAGCCCCAGCATTTT.

The chain recombines TRBV6-5 with TRBJ1-1; maybe TRBD1 (6 bases). The CDR3 has 13 residues. Germline CDR1 MNHEY, CDR2 SVGAGI. V was cut by 10 bases and J by 3 bases, with 15 bases left in between. CDR3 coding DNA: TGTGCCACCCAAAGTTGGACAGACACTGAAGCTTTCTTT. Residues: CATQSWTDTEAFF.